This T cell receptor beta chain originates from a study of OX40 agonist ivuxolimab in advanced cancers. In the study overall: Ivuxolimab was a fully human IgG2 agonistic monoclonal antibody targeting the costimulatory receptor OX40 (CD134). Intravenous ivuxolimab was administered to patients every 2 weeks at six dose levels: 0.01, 0.1, 0.3, 1.5, 3 and 10 mg/kg. Of the 50 to 55 patients in dose escalation, about 20 had hepatocellular carcinoma, some 15 had melanoma, 9 had renal cell carcinoma and 9 had head and neck cancer. In the dose-escalation cohort, 75% to 85% of patients were male, and the mean age was roughly 56 years with a range of about 20 to 90. Prior anti-PD-1, anti-PD-L1 or anti-CTLA-4 therapy was permitted, and checkpoint inhibitors had been received by about 36% of dose-escalation patients. Partial responses occurred in three dose-escalation patients: two with cutaneous melanoma and one with hepatocellular carcinoma. Peripheral TCRbeta sequencing aimed to test whether ivuxolimab altered TCR sequence diversity and caused clonal T-cell expansion. The monotherapy dose-escalation portion (N = 52 patients) of the phase I ivuxolimab trial is reported in the paper. The investigation overall reported the following: On average, CD8+ T cells showed more expanded clones than CD4+ T cells after ivuxolimab. In the 0.1-3.0 mg/kg groups, partial responders had among the lowest normalized peripheral clonal expansion, particularly in CD8+ T cells. The antigen specificity of the clonally expanded peripheral T cells was not determined. Low levels of normalized T-cell clonal expansion were also seen in some patients who did not respond. Clonal expansion of both CD4+ and CD8+ blood T cells was observed from baseline to week 6 at doses 0.1 to 3.0 mg/kg.

Patients with a history of autoimmune disease or receiving systemic immunosuppression were excluded from the trial. Peripheral blood for TCR sequencing was collected from all dose cohorts at baseline, on cycle 4 day 1, and on cycle 7 day 1. The samples were drawn from a first-in-human, open-label, multicenter phase I dose-escalation trial of ivuxolimab. Adults with locally advanced or metastatic head and neck squamous cell, hepatocellular, melanoma or renal cell carcinoma were enrolled in the trial. Before TCR sequencing, CD4+ T cells and CD8+ T cells were sorted from peripheral blood as separate populations. Trimming costs V 7 bases and J 5 bases, and their ends lie 19 bases apart. As encoded in the germline V gene (reference sequence), CDR1 is LNHDA while CDR2 is SQIVND. From cysteine to phenylalanine, the CDR3 is 15 amino acids long. The read is trimmed to its CDR3 DNA, 45 bases read in frame from base 1.

Genomic DNA was extracted from sorted cells for sequencing of the TCRbeta CDR3 region. TCRbeta CDR3 regions were sequenced using the immunoSEQ Assay. As stored in TCRdb, this immuneACCESS dataset retains in-frame rearrangements with V and J assigned. A fraction of the clones does not appear; measured against another copy, unresolved V genes explain less than half of the discrepancy, and the remainder lacks a known reason. The sample table holds 78,000 or so clones, of which 80% to 95% were seen once. About 0.45% of the sample rests with the top ten. As regards this clone: Its antigen target is currently unknown. No base quality values were provided; no much bigger clone lies one nucleotide off.

This clonotype originated in an adult with an advanced solid tumor such as melanoma, head and neck, liver or kidney cancer. Sequences were derived from CD4+ or CD8+ T cells sorted from blood, sampled in a trial of the OX40 agonist ivuxolimab. The V and J segments used are TRBV19 and TRBJ2-3; the D gene is possibly TRBD2, with 6 bases matching. The CDR3 region reads CASNLGLALGDTQYF. The sequenced DNA is TGTGCCAGTAACCTGGGACTCGCTCTAGGAGATACGCAGTATTTT.